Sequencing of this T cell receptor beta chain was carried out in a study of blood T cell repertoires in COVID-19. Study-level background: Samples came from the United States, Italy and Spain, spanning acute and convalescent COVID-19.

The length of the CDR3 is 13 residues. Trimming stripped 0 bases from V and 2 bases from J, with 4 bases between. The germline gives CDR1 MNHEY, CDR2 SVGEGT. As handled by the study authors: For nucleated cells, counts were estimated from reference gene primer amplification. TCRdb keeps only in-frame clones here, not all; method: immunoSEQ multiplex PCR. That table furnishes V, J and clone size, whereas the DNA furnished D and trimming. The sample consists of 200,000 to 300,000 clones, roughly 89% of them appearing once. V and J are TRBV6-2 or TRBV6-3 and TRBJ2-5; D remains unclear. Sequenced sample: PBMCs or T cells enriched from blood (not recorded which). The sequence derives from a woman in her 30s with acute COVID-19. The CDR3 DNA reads TGTGCCAGCAGTTACTCCAGACAAGAGACCCAGTACTTC. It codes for CASSYSRQETQYF.